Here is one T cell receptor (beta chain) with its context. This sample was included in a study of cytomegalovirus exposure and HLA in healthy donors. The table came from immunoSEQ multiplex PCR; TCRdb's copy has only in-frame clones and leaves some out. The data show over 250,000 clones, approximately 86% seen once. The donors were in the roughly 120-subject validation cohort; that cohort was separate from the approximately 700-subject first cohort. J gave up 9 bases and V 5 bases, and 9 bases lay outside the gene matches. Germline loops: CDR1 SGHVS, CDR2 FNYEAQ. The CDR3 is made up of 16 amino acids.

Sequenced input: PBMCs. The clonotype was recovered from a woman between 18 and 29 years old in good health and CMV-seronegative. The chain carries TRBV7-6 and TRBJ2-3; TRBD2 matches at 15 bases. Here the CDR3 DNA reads TGTGCCAGCAGCCCGGGACTAGCGGGAGGAGGGTGGACGCAGTATTTT. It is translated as CASSPGLAGGGWTQYF.